The rows below give T cell receptor beta chains drawn from one sample of a study of cytomegalovirus exposure and HLA in healthy donors. Data came from immunoSEQ multiplex PCR; TCRdb stores just in-frame clones and leaves some out. This table lists approximately 80,000 clones. What was sequenced was PBMCs. These receptors originate from a woman in her 30s in good health and CMV-seronegative. CDR3s include the opening cysteine and the closing phenylalanine or tryptophan. A D gene is named only where the DNA matches it firmly.

d_gene: -; v_gene: TRBV30; j_gene: TRBJ1-2; CDR3aa: CAWSPQGLYGYTF; CDR3nt: TGTGCCTGGAGCCCCCAGGGTTTGTATGGCTACACCTTC
d_gene: -; v_gene: TRBV18; j_gene: TRBJ2-2; CDR3aa: CASSPWGNGELFF; CDR3nt: TGTGCCAGCTCACCCTGGGGCAACGGGGAGCTGTTTTTT
d_gene: TRBD2; v_gene: TRBV29-1; j_gene: TRBJ2-7; CDR3aa: CSVRASGAYEQYF; CDR3nt: TGCAGCGTTAGGGCTAGCGGGGCCTACGAGCAGTACTTC
d_gene: -; v_gene: TRBV30; j_gene: TRBJ2-5; CDR3aa: CAWARVAETQYF; CDR3nt: TGTGCCTGGGCCAGGGTGGCGGAGACCCAGTACTTC
d_gene: -; v_gene: TRBV19; j_gene: TRBJ1-5; CDR3aa: CASSTGAQPQHF; CDR3nt: TGTGCCAGTAGTACAGGGGCTCAGCCCCAGCATTTT
d_gene: TRBD2; v_gene: TRBV15; j_gene: TRBJ2-7; CDR3aa: CATSRGTSTSGSYEQYF; CDR3nt: TGTGCCACCAGCAGAGGAACGTCGACTAGCGGATCCTACGAGCAGTACTTC
d_gene: TRBD1; v_gene: TRBV11-2; j_gene: TRBJ2-3; CDR3aa: CASSSQGDTQYF; CDR3nt: TGTGCCAGCAGCTCACAGGGGGATACGCAGTATTTT
d_gene: -; v_gene: TRBV2; j_gene: TRBJ2-7; CDR3aa: CASSESGYEQYF; CDR3nt: TGTGCCAGCAGTGAATCCGGTTACGAGCAGTACTTC
d_gene: TRBD2; v_gene: TRBV29-1; j_gene: TRBJ2-1; CDR3aa: CSVAGTTLAGEQFF; CDR3nt: TGCAGCGTAGCCGGGACTACCCTGGCCGGTGAGCAGTTCTTC
d_gene: -; v_gene: TRBV5-1; j_gene: TRBJ2-7; CDR3aa: CASSPGLAYEQYF; CDR3nt: TGCGCCAGCAGCCCGGGACTTGCCTACGAGCAGTACTTC
d_gene: -; v_gene: TRBV7-8; j_gene: TRBJ2-5; CDR3aa: CASSTEHHQETQYF; CDR3nt: TGTGCCAGCAGCACAGAACACCACCAAGAGACCCAGTACTTC
d_gene: -; v_gene: TRBV30; j_gene: TRBJ2-5; CDR3aa: CAWSVRSETQYF; CDR3nt: TGTGCCTGGAGTGTACGGTCTGAGACCCAGTACTTC
d_gene: -; v_gene: TRBV5-4; j_gene: TRBJ1-1; CDR3aa: CASSTRQAGRTEAFF; CDR3nt: TGTGCCAGCAGCACAAGACAGGCTGGGCGCACTGAAGCTTTCTTT
d_gene: -; v_gene: TRBV29-1; j_gene: TRBJ2-3; CDR3aa: CSVDLATDTQYF; CDR3nt: TGCAGCGTTGACCTAGCCACAGATACGCAGTATTTT
d_gene: TRBD1; v_gene: TRBV11-2; j_gene: TRBJ2-7; CDR3aa: CASNRDRGVEQYF; CDR3nt: TGTGCCAGCAACCGAGACAGGGGTGTCGAGCAGTACTTC
d_gene: TRBD2; v_gene: TRBV18; j_gene: TRBJ2-1; CDR3aa: CASSPRRESSYNEQFF; CDR3nt: TGTGCCAGCTCACCACGGCGGGAGAGCTCCTACAATGAGCAGTTCTTC